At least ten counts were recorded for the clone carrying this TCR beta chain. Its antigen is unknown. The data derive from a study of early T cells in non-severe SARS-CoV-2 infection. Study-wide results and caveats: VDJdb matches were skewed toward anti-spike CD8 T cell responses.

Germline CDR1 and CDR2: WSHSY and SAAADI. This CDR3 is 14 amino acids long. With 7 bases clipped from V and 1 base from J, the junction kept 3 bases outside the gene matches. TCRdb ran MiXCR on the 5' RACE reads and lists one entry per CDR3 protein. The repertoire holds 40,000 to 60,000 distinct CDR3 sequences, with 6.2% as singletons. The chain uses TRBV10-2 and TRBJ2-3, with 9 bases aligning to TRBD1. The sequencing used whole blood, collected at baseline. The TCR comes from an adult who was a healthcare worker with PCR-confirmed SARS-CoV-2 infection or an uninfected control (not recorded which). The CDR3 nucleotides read TGCGCCAGCAACCGACAGGGGGGCACAGATACGCAGTATTTT. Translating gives CASNRQGGTDTQYF.